This T cell receptor beta chain stems from a study of blood T cell repertoires in COVID-19. Germline CDR1 is MNHNS and CDR2 is SASEGT. This CDR3 contains 15 residues. With 3 bases clipped from V and 7 bases from J, the junction kept 7 bases outside the gene matches. This clone was picked up one time. Libraries were prepared by immunoSEQ multiplex PCR; TCRdb keeps only in-frame clonotypes and omits some of them. The table lists nearly 110,000 clones, 60% to 85% of them singletons. This TCR derives from a man between 65 and 85 years old with acute or convalescent COVID-19. The material sequenced was peripheral blood. The chain recombines TRBV6-1 with TRBJ1-4, with 8 positions matching TRBD1. The CDR3 coding sequence is TGTGCCAGCAGTGAGGTTAGGACAGGGCGTGAAAAACTGTTTTTT. Translation: CASSEVRTGREKLFF.